Shown below are 27 T cell receptor beta chains from a single sample sequenced in a study of identical twins. TCRdb used MiXCR to reprocess the 5' RACE reads, holding one entry per CDR3 protein. The sample comprises hundreds of thousands of distinct CDR3 sequences, 6.1% of which are singletons, and around 2% rests with the top ten. The sequenced sample consisted of naive T cells sorted from blood. Source of these receptors: a man aged 18 to 30 in good health.

This clonotype was counted at least ten times. The chain is built from TRBV29-1 and TRBJ2-1; 9 bases line up with TRBD2. There are 15 residues in the CDR3. V was pared by 3 bases and J by 6 bases, with 9 bases of the junction left unmatched. CDR1 SQVTM and CDR2 ANQGSEA come from the germline V gene. The CDR3, as DNA: TGCAGCGTTGAGCTTGGCGGGAGGGCCGGCAATGAGCAGTTCTTC. It specifies CSVELGGRAGNEQFF.

The count of this clonotype is one. This may be a read error, as it is one base from a much larger clone. The chain joins TRBV10-3 to TRBJ2-7; a weak D match, TRBD1 (6 bases). V was cut by 1 base and J by 3 bases, with 13 bases left in between. Germline V lookup: CDR1 ENHRY, CDR2 SYGVKD. The CDR3 contains 15 residues. In DNA, the CDR3 is TGTGCCATCAGTGAGTGGAACGGACAGAGCTACGAGCAGTACTTC. Its protein product is CAISEWNGQSYEQYF.

The sample holds a few counts of this clonotype. The chain recombines TRBV5-1 with TRBJ2-7, with a tentative D call TRBD1 (6 bases). V shed 4 bases and J shed 4 bases, with 18 bases lying between them. The CDR3 is 15 residues long. CDR1 and CDR2 from the germline V gene are SGHRS and YFSETQ. The CDR3 coding sequence is TGCGCCAGCAGCCCAGGACGGACAGTTGAGTACGAGCAGTACTTC. This encodes CASSPGRTVEYEQYF.

At least ten counts were recorded for this clonotype. The CDR3 nucleotides read TGTGCCAGCAGTTTACCGGACAGGGGTACCTACGAGCAGTACTTC. Translation: CASSLPDRGTYEQYF. The chain uses TRBV28 and TRBJ2-7, with 9 bases aligning to TRBD1. CDR1 and CDR2 (germline): MDHEN, SYDVKM. Trimming at V came to 2 bases and at J to 2 bases, leaving 4 bases not matched to a gene. CDR3 length equals 15 residues.

This clonotype was counted many times. V and J are TRBV29-1 and TRBJ1-1; D possibly corresponds to TRBD1 (6 bases). The CDR3 totals 14 residues. V was trimmed by 3 bases and J by 5 bases, leaving 16 bases between them. Germline V CDR1 and CDR2: SQVTM, ANQGSEA. CDR3 residues: CSVDQLGARTEAFF. The CDR3 region has the DNA TGCAGCGTTGATCAGCTGGGGGCGCGGACTGAAGCTTTCTTT.

As regards this clonotype: The DNA is left out, because the CDR3 cannot be placed on it with certainty; the CDR3 is given as TCRdb lists it. This chain uses TRBV28 with TRBJ1-4; TRBD1 was called by the table and not checked on the DNA. Both ends counted, the CDR3 spans 19 residues. CDR1 and CDR2 from the germline V gene are MDHEN and SYDVKM. This CDR3 is CASSTSDRGLTPQGEKLFF.

The table lists this clonotype with many counts. J is TRBJ2-7 and V is TRBV20-1, with 9 bases lining up with TRBD1. The CDR3 extends over 16 amino acids. The V segment lost 1 base and the J segment 4 bases; nucleotides outside the gene matches: 11. Germline lookup yields CDR1 DFQATT and CDR2 SNEGSKA (reference sequence). For the CDR3, the DNA is TGCAGTGCTAGAGGCGTCCTGACAGGGGGGGGGTACGAGCAGTACTTC. Residues: CSARGVLTGGGYEQYF.

The J gene is TRBJ2-1, the V gene TRBV6-5; 8 bases are shared with TRBD2. The ends lost 5 bases at V and 3 bases at J; junction bases unmatched: 6. In germline, CDR1 is MNHEY, CDR2 SVGAGI. The CDR3 covers 15 residues. The CDR3 sequence is CASSTPGLGYNEQFF. As DNA, the CDR3 is TGTGCCAGCAGTACTCCGGGACTAGGCTACAATGAGCAGTTCTTC.

This clonotype came up a few times. The rearrangement links TRBV11-2 to TRBJ2-7; the D is unclear. CDR3 length: 13 amino acids. The V end was cut by 5 bases, the J end by 3 bases, with 11 bases between. The germline CDR1 and CDR2 sequences are SGHAT and FQNNGV. CDR3 DNA sequence: TGTGCCAGCAGCCCGCAGGCCCACTACGAGCAGTACGTC. Protein: CASSPQAHYEQYV.

This clonotype was picked up many times. The gene calls are TRBV15 and TRBJ2-1; no definite D call. The CDR3 covers 12 residues. V was shortened by 0 bases and J by 8 bases, with 5 bases between the two germline ends. Germline CDR1 reads LNHNV; CDR2 reads YYDKDF (reference sequence). This chain's CDR3 is CATSRDEYEQFF. The DNA of the CDR3 is TGTGCCACCAGCAGAGATGAATATGAGCAGTTCTTC.

The chain's CDR3 is CAWSGKENRGPLSGRGQETQYF. The DNA of the CDR3 is TGTGCCTGGTCGGGGAAGGAAAACAGGGGGCCGTTGAGCGGGAGAGGCCAAGAGACCCAGTACTTC. This chain joins TRBV30 and TRBJ2-5, with D possibly matching TRBD1 (9 bases). Germline V gives CDR1 GTSNPN, CDR2 SVGIG (reference sequence). V dropped 5 bases and J dropped 1 base, with 38 bases sitting between them. The CDR3 runs to 22 residues.

The rearrangement links TRBV5-1 to TRBJ2-3; 9 nucleotides match TRBD1. V dropped 0 bases and J dropped 4; count of bases not matched to a gene: 9. The CDR3 contains 17 residues. The germline CDR1 and CDR2 sequences are SGHRS and YFSETQ. The CDR3 loop reads CASSLGNRGPAPDTQYF. As DNA, the CDR3 is TGCGCCAGCAGCTTGGGGAACAGGGGGCCAGCACCAGATACGCAGTATTTT.

The V gene is TRBV13, the J gene TRBJ2-3, with 8 nucleotides matching TRBD2. V was pared by 5 bases and J by 8 bases, with 12 bases of the junction left unmatched. CDR3 length equals 15 residues. From germline, CDR1 is PRHDT and CDR2 FYEKMQ (reference sequence). This CDR3 reads CASSPREAGLGTQYF. Here the CDR3 DNA reads TGTGCCAGCAGCCCGCGGGAGGCGGGGTTGGGTACGCAGTATTTT. The entire variable domain, with the rest obtained from reference TRBV13 and TRBJ2-3, is as follows: AAGVIQSPRHLIKEKRETATLKCYPIPRHDTVYWYQQGPGQDPQFLISFYEKMQSDKGSIPDRFSAQQFSDYHSELNMSSLELGDSALYFCASSPREAGLGTQYFGPGTRLTVL.

This clonotype was found a few times. The rearrangement uses TRBV5-5 and TRBJ2-7; 7 positions agree with TRBD1. The germline CDR1 and CDR2 sequences are SGHKS and YYEKEE (reference sequence). There are 15 residues in the CDR3. Trimming cost V 4 bases and J 4 bases; bases outside gene matches: 11. The chain's CDR3 is CASSIAGTEDYEQYV. The CDR3 DNA sequence: TGTGCCAGCAGCATAGCCGGGACAGAAGATTACGAGCAGTACGTC.

The chain carries TRBV12-3 or TRBV12-4 and TRBJ2-5, with 11 bases identical to TRBD1. The CDR3 consists of 16 residues. The ends lost 4 bases at V and 0 bases at J; junction bases unmatched: 4. Here the CDR3 reads CASSSRDRGYQETQYF. CDR3 nucleotide sequence: TGTGCCAGCAGTTCCCGGGACAGGGGGTACCAAGAGACCCAGTACTTC.

This clonotype was detected a few times. V usage is TRBV6-6 and J usage is TRBJ2-7; D gene ambiguous. The length of the CDR3 is 11 residues. Germline V gene lookup returns CDR1 MNHNY and CDR2 SVGAGI (reference sequence). Trimming cost V 2 bases and J 5 bases, with 4 bases left between them. Here the CDR3 reads CASSYQDEQYF. CDR3 bases: TGTGCCAGCAGTTACCAAGACGAGCAGTACTTC.

This clonotype came up many times. The chain recombines TRBV12-3 or TRBV12-4 with TRBJ1-2; D ambiguous. The CDR3 spans 8 residues. The CDR3 reads CFFCGYTF. The CDR3 region has the DNA TGTTTTTTCTGCGGCTACACCTTC.

V is TRBV28 and J is TRBJ1-5; the D gene is possibly TRBD1 (6 bases). The germline V and J ends were trimmed by 3 bases and 0 bases, with 12 bases remaining between them. CDR3 length: 16 amino acids. Germline-derived CDR1 and CDR2 are MDHEN and SYDVKM. The CDR3 sequence: CASSLMGGNSNQPQHF. CDR3 DNA sequence: TGTGCCAGCAGTTTGATGGGGGGCAATAGCAATCAGCCCCAGCATTTT.

DNA of the CDR3: TGTGCCAGCAGCTTAGGTACGGGAGGGCCCTTCAATGAGCAGTTCTTC. Residues: CASSLGTGGPFNEQFF. V is TRBV7-8 and J is TRBJ2-1; 8 bases are shared with TRBD2. From germline, CDR1 is SGHVS and CDR2 FQNEAQ. The CDR3 is 16 amino acids. V lost 1 base, J lost 6 bases, and 8 bases stayed unmatched. Supplemented by reference TRBV7-8 and TRBJ2-1, the full variable domain reads GAGVSQSPRYKVAKRGQDVALRCDPISGHVSLFWYQQALGQGPEFLTYFQNEAQLDKSGLPSDRFFAERPEGSVSTLKIQRTQQEDSAVYLCASSLGTGGPFNEQFFGPGTRLTVL.

There are many counts of this clonotype. The genes are TRBV7-2 and TRBJ2-4, with 7 bases matching TRBD1. The V gene end was trimmed by 3 bases and the J gene end by 7 bases; junction bases not matched to a gene: 3. The CDR3 has 13 residues. Germline V gene lookup returns CDR1 SGHTA and CDR2 FQGNSA. For the CDR3, the DNA is TGTGCCAGCAGCTTTAACAGGGGCAACATTCAGTACTTC. Translation gives CASSFNRGNIQYF. The variable domain in full, completed from reference TRBV7-2 and TRBJ2-4, reads GAGVSQSPSNKVTEKGKDVELRCDPISGHTALYWYRQSLGQGLEFLIYFQGNSAPDKSGLPSDRFSAERTGGSVSTLTIQRTQQEDSAVYLCASSFNRGNIQYFGAGTRLSVL.

Ten or more counts support this clonotype. The V call is TRBV5-1, the J call TRBJ2-1, with 9 bases that match TRBD2. CDR1 and CDR2 (germline): SGHRS, YFSETQ. The CDR3 is made up of 18 amino acids. Germline trimming cut 3 bases from V and 0 bases from J; bases unmatched to any gene: 10. CDR3: CASSSLAGLGSSYNEQFF. The CDR3 bases are TGCGCCAGCAGCTCACTAGCGGGCCTTGGGAGCTCCTACAATGAGCAGTTCTTC.

This chain connects TRBV29-1 to TRBJ2-3; TRBD1 agrees at 9 bases. This CDR3 is built from 14 residues. Trimming removed 7 bases from V and 2 bases from J; junction bases left unmatched: 7. In germline, CDR1 is SQVTM, CDR2 ANQGSEA. Written as DNA, the CDR3 is TGCAGCGCTCTGACAGGGGGAGTCACAGATACGCAGTATTTT. Translated, it gives CSALTGGVTDTQYF.

J is TRBJ2-1 and V is TRBV4-1; 8 nucleotides match TRBD2. This CDR3 spans 15 amino acids. The germline V gene has CDR1 MGHRA and CDR2 YSYEKL. The V and J ends lost 1 base and 15 bases, in that order; junction bases with no gene match: 14. For the CDR3, the DNA is TGCGCCAGCAGCCAAGCGGGAAACGGGAGGGCCGGTCTGTTCTTC. Encoded protein: CASSQAGNGRAGLFF.

This clonotype was observed at least ten times. This chain connects TRBV28 to TRBJ1-5; the match to TRBD1 covers 7 bases. Looked up from germline, CDR1 is MDHEN and CDR2 is SYDVKM. The length of the CDR3 is 14 residues. The J segment lost 7 bases and the V segment lost 3 bases, leaving 6 bases of the junction unmatched. CDR3 region: CASSFSGGLQPQHF. The CDR3 DNA sequence: TGTGCCAGCAGTTTTTCAGGGGGATTACAGCCCCAGCATTTT.

This clonotype has a handful of counts. This chain joins TRBV14 and TRBJ2-4; possibly TRBD1 or TRBD2 for D (6 bases each). The CDR3 is 16 amino acids. Germline assignment: CDR1 SGHDN and CDR2 FVKESK. Trimming shortened V by 0 bases and J by 10 bases, and 19 bases separated the two germline ends. This CDR3 is CASSQEDRKKEGIQYF. The CDR3 DNA is TGTGCCAGCAGCCAAGAGGACAGAAAGAAGGAGGGGATTCAGTACTTC.

There are many counts of this clonotype. The gene calls are TRBV12-3 or TRBV12-4 and TRBJ2-7; D uncertain. The length of the CDR3 is 13 residues. The V end lost 5 bases, the J end lost 6 bases, and 14 bases lay between the germline ends. CDR3 residues: CASSLTPTLEQYV. The DNA of the CDR3 is TGTGCCAGCAGTCTGACACCTACCCTCGAGCAGTACGTC.

This clonotype has more than one count but fewer than ten. The gene calls are TRBV5-1 and TRBJ2-6; maybe TRBD1 (6 bases). This CDR3 region has 19 residues. Germline-derived CDR1 and CDR2 are SGHRS and YFSETQ. V was trimmed by 0 bases and J by 1 base, leaving 17 bases between them. DNA for the CDR3: TGCGCCAGCAGCTTGGCCACCCAGGGGAGAGGATCTGGGGCCAACGTCCTGACTTTC. Protein sequence: CASSLATQGRGSGANVLTF.